The entry below describes one T cell receptor beta chain. Its antigen is not known. This entry is derived from a study of shared clonotypes between healthy human individuals. Study-level background: For every donor, three CD4 naive, three CD4 memory, two CD8 naive and one CD8 memory plates were used.

TCRdb's table, derived via immunoSEQ multiplex PCR, lists solely in-frame clones and lacks some. The data show roughly 1,100,000 clones, 70% to 80% seen once. Trimming pared 2 bases from V and 6 bases from J, leaving 11 bases between. The germline V gene has CDR1 MNHEY and CDR2 SVGAGI. The CDR3 covers 13 residues. The study, taken as a whole, reports: Non-shared clonotypes displayed generation probabilities falling below those of clonotypes present in all four donors. The sharing of 4% to 5.5% of naive CD4 clonotypes was seen across a handful of donors.

The sequenced material came from memory CD4+ T cells sorted from blood. The subset was: CD45RA-negative fraction. The chain is built from TRBV6-5 and TRBJ2-7; no clear D gene. The source of this sequence is a man younger than 35 in good health. The CDR3 region is CASSYSRLGEQYF. The DNA for the CDR3 is TGTGCCAGCAGTTACAGTCGCCTCGGCGAGCAGTACTTC.